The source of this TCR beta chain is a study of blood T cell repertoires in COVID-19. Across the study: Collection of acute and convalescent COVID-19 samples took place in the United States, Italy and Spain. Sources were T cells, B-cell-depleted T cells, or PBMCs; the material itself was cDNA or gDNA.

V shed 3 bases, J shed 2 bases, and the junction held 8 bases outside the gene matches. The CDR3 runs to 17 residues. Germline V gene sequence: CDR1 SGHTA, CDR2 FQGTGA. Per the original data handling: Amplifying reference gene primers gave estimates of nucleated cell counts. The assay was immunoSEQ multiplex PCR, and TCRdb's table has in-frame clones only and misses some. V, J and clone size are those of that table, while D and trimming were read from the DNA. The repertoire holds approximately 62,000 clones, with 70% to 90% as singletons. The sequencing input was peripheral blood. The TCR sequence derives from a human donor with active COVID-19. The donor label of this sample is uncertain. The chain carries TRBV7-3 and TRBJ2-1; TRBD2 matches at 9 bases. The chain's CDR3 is CASSLGREGLPYNEQFF. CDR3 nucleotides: TGTGCCAGCAGCTTGGGGCGGGAGGGCCTCCCCTACAATGAGCAGTTCTTC.